Listed here are 19 T cell receptor beta chains from one sample, sequenced in a study of shared clonotypes between healthy human individuals. The method was immunoSEQ multiplex PCR; TCRdb's version includes in-frame clones alone and lacks a portion of them. The repertoire holds some 2,000,000 clones, with 95% as singletons. The sample comprised naive CD4+ T cells sorted from blood. The subset was: CD45RA+ positively selected. The receptors were gathered from a man in his late teens or twenties in good health.

The rearrangement links TRBV4-3 to TRBJ1-2; TRBD1 is a possible D gene (6 bases). The CDR3 is 16 residues long. Trimming stripped 0 bases from V and 2 bases from J, with 13 bases between. Per the germline V gene, CDR1 is LGHNA and CDR2 is YSLEER. In DNA form, the CDR3 reads TGCGCCAGCAGCCAAGATCTTAAGGGGGAAAACTATGGCTACACCTTC. It yields the protein CASSQDLKGENYGYTF.

J is TRBJ1-1 and V is TRBV19, with a weak D call TRBD1 (6 bases). The V gene lost 6 bases and the J gene lost 1 base, with 12 bases spanning the gap. The CDR3 sequence is 14 residues long. CDR1 is LNHDA, CDR2 SQIVND, per germline (reference sequence). The CDR3 DNA sequence: TGTGCCAGTAGACATGAACAGGGGAACACTGAAGCTTTCTTT. It codes for CASRHEQGNTEAFF.

This clone was observed once. This chain joins TRBV18 and TRBJ1-5; 7 nucleotides line up with TRBD1. Germline-derived CDR1 and CDR2 are KGHSH and LQKENI. The V and J ends lost 2 bases and 7 bases, in that order; junction bases with no gene match: 8. The CDR3 extends over 15 amino acids. The CDR3 DNA follows: TGTGCCAGCTCACCATCGACAGGGAACGGCCAGCCCCAGCATTTT. Its translation: CASSPSTGNGQPQHF.

The rearrangement links TRBV10-3 to TRBJ2-7; 7 bases are a match to TRBD2. The CDR3 is made up of 15 amino acids. Looked up from germline, CDR1 is ENHRY and CDR2 is SYGVKD. The V and J ends lost 6 bases and 3 bases, in that order; junction bases with no gene match: 11. CDR3 bases: TGTGCCATCAGCCCTCCGCTAGCGGCCTTCTACGAGCAGTACTTC. Translated, it gives CAISPPLAAFYEQYF.

Only one count was recorded for this clone. V gene TRBV11-1 combines with J gene TRBJ2-3; 8 positions match TRBD2. Trimming cost V 3 bases and J 1 base; bases outside gene matches: 3. The CDR3 has 15 residues. The V gene's germline CDR1 is SGHAT and CDR2 FQDESV (reference sequence). This CDR3 reads CASSFNSGGTDTQYF. The CDR3 region has the DNA TGTGCCAGCAGCTTTAATAGCGGGGGCACAGATACGCAGTATTTT.

This chain uses TRBV5-1 with TRBJ1-2; TRBD1 matches at 8 bases. J lost 4 bases, V lost 4 bases, and 9 bases had no gene match. Germline V lookup: CDR1 SGHRS, CDR2 YFSETQ. CDR3 size: 15 residues. The DNA of the CDR3 is TGCGCCAGCAGCCCTAAGGGACAGGCTCCCTATGGCTACACCTTC. It specifies CASSPKGQAPYGYTF. The entire variable domain, with the rest obtained from reference TRBV5-1 and TRBJ1-2, is as follows: KAGVTQTPRYLIKTRGQQVTLSCSPISGHRSVSWYQQTPGQGLQFLFEYFSETQRNKGNFPGRFSGRQFSNSRSEMNVSTLELGDSALYLCASSPKGQAPYGYTFGSGTRLTVV.

The CDR3 protein is CASSPYRASYEQYF. The CDR3 DNA sequence: TGTGCCAGCAGTCCGTACAGGGCCTCCTACGAGCAGTACTTC. The rearrangement uses TRBV6-5 and TRBJ2-7; tentative D call: TRBD1 (6 bases). CDR1 and CDR2 (germline): MNHEY, SVGAGI. Trimming stripped 5 bases from V and 0 bases from J, with 11 bases between. The CDR3 has 14 residues.

The rearrangement joins TRBV6-1 to TRBJ1-4, with 8 bases identical to TRBD1. The ends lost 6 bases at V and 4 bases at J; junction bases unmatched: 7. This CDR3 region has 15 residues. Looked up from germline, CDR1 is MNHNS and CDR2 is SASEGT. This CDR3 reads CASRTPGQVNEKLFF. DNA of the CDR3: TGTGCCAGCAGGACACCGGGACAGGTTAATGAAAAACTGTTTTTT.

The rearrangement joins TRBV5-1 to TRBJ1-1; 7 bases are shared with TRBD1. V was pared by 4 bases and J by 6 bases, with 9 bases of the junction left unmatched. The CDR3 has 14 amino acids. CDR1 is SGHRS, CDR2 YFSETQ, per germline. The CDR3 sequence: CASSTRGGRAEAFF. CDR3 coding DNA: TGCGCCAGCAGCACGAGAGGGGGCCGGGCTGAAGCTTTCTTT.

The V call is TRBV27, the J call TRBJ2-3, with 7 bases matching TRBD2. V trimming: 6 bases; J trimming: 6 bases; junction bases outside the gene matches: 9. Germline loops: CDR1 MNHEY, CDR2 SMNVEV (reference sequence). The CDR3 covers 14 residues. The CDR3 spells CASSWTIGGDTQYF. DNA of the CDR3: TGTGCCAGCAGCTGGACTATCGGGGGGGATACGCAGTATTTT.

This chain links TRBV7-8 with TRBJ2-3; a possible D gene is TRBD2 (6 bases). Germline CDR1 is SGHVS and CDR2 is FQNEAQ. The CDR3 loop spans 18 amino acids. V lost 3 bases, J lost 1 base, and 20 bases lay in between. For the CDR3, the DNA is TGTGCCAGCAGCTTCAGTGCGGGATTCAAAGGAGGCACAGATACGCAGTATTTT. This translates into CASSFSAGFKGGTDTQYF.

The CDR3 protein is CASSFTGRGNTGELFF. The CDR3 DNA is TGTGCCAGCAGCTTTACGGGCAGGGGGAACACCGGGGAGCTGTTTTTT. The V gene is TRBV11-2, the J gene TRBJ2-2, with D perhaps matching TRBD1 (6 bases). V lost 3 bases to trimming and J lost 1 base, with 12 bases between them. The CDR3 has 16 amino acids. Per germline, CDR1 SGHAT and CDR2 FQNNGV.

Only one count was recorded for this clone. This chain joins TRBV5-4 and TRBJ1-2; tentatively, D is TRBD1 (5 bases). Germline CDR1 is SGHNT and CDR2 is YYREEE (reference sequence). The CDR3 has 13 amino acids. With 4 bases removed from V and 2 bases from J, the gap between germline ends came to 9 bases. CDR3: CASSETENYGYTF. The CDR3 nucleotides read TGTGCCAGCAGCGAGACAGAGAACTATGGCTACACCTTC.

The J gene is TRBJ2-1, the V gene TRBV18, with unresolved D. This CDR3 comprises 15 residues. Trimming removed 3 bases from V and 6 bases from J, with 15 bases in between. Germline loops: CDR1 KGHSH, CDR2 LQKENI. CDR3 region: CASSPPEKPSNEQFF. For the CDR3, the DNA is TGTGCCAGCTCACCCCCGGAGAAGCCCAGCAATGAGCAGTTCTTC.

V is TRBV9 and J is TRBJ2-7, with D perhaps matching TRBD1 (6 bases). The CDR3 runs 20 residues. Germline assignment: CDR1 SGDLS and CDR2 YYNGEE. Trimming removed 3 bases at V and 3 bases at J, with 31 bases between. CDR3 loop: CASSASPRQDWTSTYYEQYF. The DNA for the CDR3 is TGTGCCAGCAGCGCATCCCCCCGACAGGACTGGACCTCTACCTACTACGAGCAGTACTTC.

The genes are TRBV19 and TRBJ1-5; TRBD1 aligns across 8 bases. The junction had 5 bases not matched to a gene; V was cut back by 4 bases and J by 0 bases. The germline V gene encodes CDR1 LNHDA and CDR2 SQIVND (reference sequence). This CDR3 region has 16 residues. DNA for the CDR3: TGTGCCAGTAGTACAGGACAGGGTAATAGCAATCAGCCCCAGCATTTT. Protein product: CASSTGQGNSNQPQHF.

The CDR3 DNA sequence: TGTGCCAGCAGCCGAGCCCGGGACAGGGTTAATGAAAAACTGTTTTTT. Translation gives CASSRARDRVNEKLFF. The V gene is TRBV7-9, the J gene TRBJ1-4; 9 positions match TRBD1. Germline CDR1 and CDR2: SEHNR and FQNEAQ (reference sequence). The CDR3 length is 16 residues. V was clipped by 5 bases and J by 4 bases; unmatched bases: 8.

The V and J genes are TRBV2 and TRBJ2-7; TRBD2 might be the D (8 bases). V lost 3 bases, J lost 4 bases, and 16 bases lay in between. The CDR3 sequence is 15 residues long. In germline, CDR1 is SNHLY, CDR2 FYNNEI. CDR3 in DNA: TGTGCCAGCAGTGACCCCAGCGGGGGACAGTACGAGCAGTACTTC. Its protein product is CASSDPSGGQYEQYF.

The J gene is TRBJ2-2, the V gene TRBV5-1; 8 positions match TRBD1. This CDR3 comprises 15 residues. Germline V gene data show CDR1 as SGHRS and CDR2 as YFSETQ. J was trimmed by 2 bases and V by 5 bases; bases with no gene match: 5. The CDR3 sequence: CASRSDRANTGELFF. CDR3 coding DNA: TGCGCCAGCAGATCGGACAGGGCTAACACCGGGGAGCTGTTTTTT.